What follows describes a single T cell receptor (beta chain). The source of the sample is a study of blood T cell repertoires in COVID-19. Clones were sequenced by immunoSEQ multiplex PCR, and TCRdb holds only the in-frame ones, with some missing. The top ten clones hold roughly 1.1% of a sample with hundreds of thousands of clones, around 91% of them seen once. CDR3 length equals 12 residues. CDR1 and CDR2 (germline): WNHNN, SYGVQD (reference sequence). Deletions cut 9 bases from V and 10 bases from J, with 16 bases between. The sequence came from a man aged 25-45 years who had recovered from COVID-19. This chain uses TRBV10-1 with TRBJ2-1; tentatively, D is TRBD2 (5 bases). Sequenced: PBMCs or T cells enriched from blood (not recorded which). The CDR3 sequence: CARKAELPEQFF. CDR3 in DNA: TGCGCCAGAAAAGCGGAACTCCCGGAGCAGTTCTTC.